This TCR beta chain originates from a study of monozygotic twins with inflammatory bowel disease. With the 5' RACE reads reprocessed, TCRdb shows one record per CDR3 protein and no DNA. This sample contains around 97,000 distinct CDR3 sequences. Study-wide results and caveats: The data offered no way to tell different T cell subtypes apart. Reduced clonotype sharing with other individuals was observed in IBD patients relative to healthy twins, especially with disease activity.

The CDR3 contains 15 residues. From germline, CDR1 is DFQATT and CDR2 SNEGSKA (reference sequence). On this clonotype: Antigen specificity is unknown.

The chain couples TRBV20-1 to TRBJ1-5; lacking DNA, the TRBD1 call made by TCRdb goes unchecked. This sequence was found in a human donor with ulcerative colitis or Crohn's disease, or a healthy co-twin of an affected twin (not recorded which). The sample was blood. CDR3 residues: CSAGTPNYSNQPQHF.